These 32 T cell receptor beta chains were sequenced from one sample in a study of monozygotic twins with inflammatory bowel disease. TCRdb reanalyzed the 5' RACE reads and collapses them to one entry per CDR3 protein, without DNA. This repertoire includes 400,000 to 500,000 distinct CDR3 sequences. The sequenced sample consisted of blood. These receptors all come from a human donor with ulcerative colitis or Crohn's disease, or a healthy co-twin of an affected twin (not recorded which).

The V gene is TRBV6-1, the J gene TRBJ2-2; TCRdb returns TRBD2, unconfirmable since there is no DNA. CDR1 MNHNS and CDR2 SASEGT come from the germline V gene. This CDR3 is 20 amino acids long. The CDR3 here is CASSGLLVKAERTNTGELFF.

This chain links TRBV20-1 with TRBJ1-1; TCRdb calls TRBD1, which cannot be checked without DNA. The CDR3 is 14 residues long. Germline V CDR1 and CDR2: DFQATT, SNEGSKA (reference sequence). This CDR3 is CSARRGTHGTEAFF.

The chain joins TRBV6-5 to TRBJ1-1. Germline V gives CDR1 MNHEY, CDR2 SVGAGI. The CDR3 loop spans 16 amino acids. CDR3 sequence reads: CASSYLPGRRNTEAFF.

The V call is TRBV27, the J call TRBJ2-1. Germline CDR1 reads MNHEY; CDR2 reads SMNVEV (reference sequence). The CDR3 loop spans 13 amino acids. CDR3 residues: CASSLSSYNEQFF.

The chain has TRBV7-9 and TRBJ1-2; TCRdb's D call of TRBD1 is untestable without DNA. From germline, CDR1 is SEHNR and CDR2 FQNEAQ (reference sequence). CDR3 length: 14 residues. The CDR3 sequence: CASSFKGQDYGYTF.

V gene TRBV20-1 combines with J gene TRBJ2-7; TCRdb selects TRBD1, and the lack of DNA leaves this call unchecked. The CDR3 contains 13 residues. Germline CDR1 DFQATT, CDR2 SNEGSKA (reference sequence). CDR3 sequence: CSARERAAYEQYF.

The chain uses TRBV7-9 and TRBJ1-1. CDR3 length: 11 amino acids. The germline CDR1 and CDR2 sequences are SEHNR and FQNEAQ (reference sequence). The CDR3 here is CASSLLGPAFF.

The chain has TRBV6-2 or TRBV6-3 and TRBJ2-2. This CDR3 is 15 amino acids long. Germline V gene sequence: CDR1 MNHEY, CDR2 SVGEGT. This CDR3 reads CASSSLISNTGELFF.

The gene calls are TRBV5-6 and TRBJ2-1; checking the TCRdb D call of TRBD1 is not possible without DNA. The CDR3 is 15 residues long. Germline CDR1 SGHDT, CDR2 YYEEEE. The CDR3 sequence is CASSIPGQSLDEQFF.

CDR3 protein: CASKVTGPQETQYF. The chain couples TRBV19 to TRBJ2-5; lacking DNA, the TRBD1 call made by TCRdb goes unchecked. This CDR3 is 14 amino acids long. The germline V gene encodes CDR1 LNHDA and CDR2 SQIVND (reference sequence).

This chain uses TRBV5-1 with TRBJ2-7; the D gene TCRdb calls, TRBD2, cannot be checked with no DNA. The CDR3 consists of 14 residues. CDR1 is SGHRS and CDR2 is YFSETQ in the germline V gene. CDR3 protein: CASILEEGPYEQYF.

The J gene is TRBJ2-1, the V gene TRBV6-5; TCRdb returns TRBD1, unconfirmable since there is no DNA. CDR1 MNHEY and CDR2 SVGAGI come from the germline V gene. CDR3 size: 13 residues. This CDR3 reads CASRRQAYNEQFF.

The chain carries TRBV28 and TRBJ1-6. Germline-derived CDR1 and CDR2 are MDHEN and SYDVKM. This CDR3 region has 14 residues. CDR3 region: CASSRPTQNSPLHF.

V usage is TRBV5-1 and J usage is TRBJ2-3; TCRdb reports TRBD2, a call that lacks DNA to check it against. This CDR3 spans 13 amino acids. Germline CDR1 is SGHRS and CDR2 is YFSETQ. The CDR3 loop reads CASSKDFTDTQYF.

V usage is TRBV12-3 or TRBV12-4 and J usage is TRBJ2-1; TCRdb calls TRBD1, which cannot be checked without DNA. There are 15 residues in the CDR3. CDR3 loop: CASRIAGKGHNEQFF.

The gene calls are TRBV25-1 and TRBJ1-2; TCRdb reports TRBD1, a call that lacks DNA to check it against. Germline V gene sequence: CDR1 MGHDK, CDR2 SYGVNS. CDR3 size: 17 residues. Here the CDR3 reads CASSRTGGDSSGYGYTF.

CDR3 sequence: CASSALGGYTF. The chain joins TRBV9 to TRBJ1-2. The germline CDR1 and CDR2 sequences are SGDLS and YYNGEE. The CDR3 has 11 residues.

This chain connects TRBV5-1 to TRBJ1-6; the TRBD1 assignment by TCRdb is unverifiable without DNA. The CDR3 covers 14 residues. CDR1 is SGHRS and CDR2 is YFSETQ in the germline V gene. CDR3 sequence reads: CASSQDRAHSPLHF.

The chain uses TRBV20-1 and TRBJ1-6; with no DNA, the TCRdb D assignment of TRBD1 cannot be verified. The CDR3 is 15 amino acids. CDR1 and CDR2 from the germline V gene are DFQATT and SNEGSKA (reference sequence). CDR3: CSARVQASYNSPLHF.

The chain links TRBV4-1 to TRBJ1-1; lacking DNA, the TRBD1 call made by TCRdb goes unchecked. The CDR3 has 14 amino acids. The germline V gene has CDR1 MGHRA and CDR2 YSYEKL. The CDR3 here is CASSAQQGAPEAFF.

The chain carries TRBV5-1 and TRBJ2-5; TCRdb reports TRBD1, a call that lacks DNA to check it against. The CDR3 has 14 amino acids. The germline V gene encodes CDR1 SGHRS and CDR2 YFSETQ. CDR3 region: CASSLSPGEETQYF.

The chain couples TRBV7-2 to TRBJ2-1; the TCRdb D gene call, TRBD2, has no DNA to confirm it. The CDR3 sequence is 17 residues long. In germline, CDR1 is SGHTA, CDR2 FQGNSA. CDR3 region: CASSATPASGSLGEQFF. Full variable domain (remainder filled in from reference TRBV7-2 and TRBJ2-1): GAGVSQSPSNKVTEKGKDVELRCDPISGHTALYWYRQSLGQGLEFLIYFQGNSAPDKSGLPSDRFSAERTGGSVSTLTIQRTQQEDSAVYLCASSATPASGSLGEQFFGPGTRLTVL.

This rearrangement joins TRBV24-1 to TRBJ2-7. Germline-derived CDR1 and CDR2 are KGHDR and SFDVKD. The CDR3 spans 11 residues. The CDR3 sequence is CATSGGYEQYF.

This rearrangement joins TRBV6-2 or TRBV6-3 to TRBJ2-5; TCRdb reports TRBD1, a call that lacks DNA to check it against. The CDR3 has 14 amino acids. Germline V gene data show CDR1 as MNHEY and CDR2 as SVGEGT. CDR3 amino acids: CASSSDRVSETQYF.

CDR3 in amino acids: CASSATGWDYGYTF. This chain uses TRBV6-1 with TRBJ1-2; TCRdb's D gene call, TRBD1, goes unchecked for lack of DNA. Germline assignment: CDR1 MNHNS and CDR2 SASEGT. This CDR3 contains 14 residues.

The rearrangement joins TRBV27 to TRBJ2-5; the D gene TCRdb calls, TRBD2, cannot be checked with no DNA. This CDR3 spans 14 amino acids. CDR1 and CDR2 from the germline V gene are MNHEY and SMNVEV (reference sequence). CDR3 amino acids: CASSPRLATETQYF.

This chain connects TRBV10-1 to TRBJ2-5; TCRdb proposes TRBD2, but this gene call is untestable without DNA. The germline gives CDR1 WNHNN, CDR2 SYGVQD (reference sequence). The CDR3 extends over 14 amino acids. This chain's CDR3 is CASSESPSGETQYF.

The chain combines TRBV12-3 or TRBV12-4 with TRBJ2-7; checking the TCRdb D call of TRBD1 is not possible without DNA. The CDR3 length is 15 residues. This CDR3 reads CASSTGQAHSYEQYF.

The chain carries TRBV7-2 and TRBJ2-7. Germline V gene data show CDR1 as SGHTA and CDR2 as FQGNSA. This CDR3 is 13 amino acids long. The CDR3 spells CASSFSALNEQYF.

J is TRBJ2-1 and V is TRBV12-3 or TRBV12-4; with no DNA, the TCRdb D assignment of TRBD1 cannot be verified. The length of the CDR3 is 15 residues. The CDR3: CASSFQGGTYNEQFF.

The J gene is TRBJ1-4, the V gene TRBV7-6; without DNA, the TCRdb call of TRBD1 cannot be checked. Germline assignment: CDR1 SGHVS and CDR2 FNYEAQ. CDR3 length equals 16 residues. CDR3 sequence: CASSVNQGASNEKLFF.

The gene calls are TRBV20-1 and TRBJ2-5. The CDR3 is 11 amino acids. Germline lookup yields CDR1 DFQATT and CDR2 SNEGSKA (reference sequence). The CDR3 here is CSPVAQETQYF.